These 24 T cell receptor beta chains originate from one sample sequenced in a study of cytomegalovirus exposure and HLA in healthy donors (dated by TCRdb to the late 2010s). The library was prepared using the immunoSEQ multiplex PCR assay. A mixture of 60 forward primers for TCR Vbeta segments and 13 reverse primers for TCR Jbeta segments was used in the multiplex PCR. The table comes from immuneACCESS by way of TCRdb, which keeps in-frame sequences with V and J called. Part of the clones is missing from these tables; in studies checked, under half for an unresolved V gene and the rest for unknown reasons. The sample yields some 99,000 clones; 55% to 80% were counted once. Together, the top ten hold about 1.2% of the sample. The sequenced sample consisted of PBMCs. The receptors shown here come from a female donor in good health and CMV-seronegative.

The chain recombines TRBV6-5 with TRBJ2-2, with 8 bases lining up with TRBD2. The CDR3 spans 15 residues. Germline V gene data show CDR1 as MNHEY and CDR2 as SVGAGI. V was clipped by 7 bases and J by 6 bases; unmatched bases: 10. CDR3 loop: CASTSGSSGAGELFF. DNA of the CDR3: TGTGCCAGCACTTCCGGGAGTAGCGGGGCCGGGGAGCTGTTTTTT.

This clone was recorded once. The rearrangement joins TRBV6-1 to TRBJ1-1; weak D call: TRBD1 (5 bases). The V and J ends lost 11 bases and 11 bases respectively, with 12 bases between them. The CDR3 runs to 9 residues. The germline V gene has CDR1 MNHNS and CDR2 SASEGT. The CDR3 sequence: CAGQGTAFF. CDR3 DNA: TGTGCCGGCCAGGGTACCGCTTTCTTT.

This clone appeared a few times. The chain links TRBV30 to TRBJ2-7, with TRBD2 matching over 11 bases. V lost 1 base, J lost 3 bases, and 2 bases stayed unmatched. The CDR3 loop spans 14 amino acids. CDR1 is GTSNPN and CDR2 is SVGIG in the germline V gene (reference sequence). CDR3 nucleotides: TGTGCCTGGAGTGGAGGACTAGCGGGCTACGAGCAGTACTTC. It specifies CAWSGGLAGYEQYF.

The sample holds a few counts of this clone. The genes are TRBV4-3 and TRBJ1-6, with 7 bases matching TRBD1. Germline loops: CDR1 LGHNA, CDR2 YSLEER. CDR3 length: 17 residues. Germline trimming cut 0 bases from V and 5 bases from J; bases unmatched to any gene: 7. The CDR3 sequence is CASSQDPTGTDNSPLHF. DNA of the CDR3: TGCGCCAGCAGCCAAGATCCAACCGGGACAGATAATTCACCCCTCCACTTT.

This chain connects TRBV29-1 to TRBJ2-1, with 7 bases matching TRBD2. The CDR3 is 13 amino acids. Per germline, CDR1 SQVTM and CDR2 ANQGSEA. V dropped 6 bases and J dropped 2; count of bases not matched to a gene: 4. The CDR3 reads CSVGGSPYNEQFF. The CDR3 DNA is TGCAGCGTCGGGGGGTCACCCTACAATGAGCAGTTCTTC.

V is TRBV15 and J is TRBJ2-7; 9 bases are a match to TRBD1. Trimming at V came to 1 base and at J to 3 bases, leaving 7 bases not matched to a gene. Per the germline V gene, CDR1 is LNHNV and CDR2 is YYDKDF (reference sequence). There are 16 residues in the CDR3. The CDR3 DNA follows: TGTGCCACCAGCAGAGGGTTCGACAGGGGGGTCTACGAGCAGTACTTC. This codes for CATSRGFDRGVYEQYF.

This clone was detected a few times. The chain carries TRBV27 and TRBJ1-2, with 11 bases fitting TRBD1. This CDR3 has 18 amino acids. The germline V gene has CDR1 MNHEY and CDR2 SMNVEV (reference sequence). With V trimmed by 6 bases and J by 4 bases, 16 bases remained unmatched. The CDR3 protein is CASSPGSGQGALGYGYTF. CDR3 DNA: TGTGCCAGCAGCCCCGGTTCAGGACAGGGGGCGCTTGGCTATGGCTACACCTTC.

V usage is TRBV6-4 and J usage is TRBJ2-2; D call uncertain. CDR1 and CDR2 (germline): MRHNA, SNTAGT. The CDR3 length is 12 residues. V was shortened by 8 bases and J by 0 bases, with 4 bases between the two germline ends. The CDR3 DNA sequence: TGTGCCAGCGGAGCGAACACCGGGGAGCTGTTTTTT. As protein: CASGANTGELFF.

The chain employs TRBV5-1 and TRBJ1-1, with D maybe TRBD1 (6 bases). The CDR3 totals 14 residues. Germline-derived CDR1 and CDR2 are SGHRS and YFSETQ. The V and J ends lost 5 bases and 3 bases respectively, with 14 bases between them. The CDR3 region is CASRGNRVDTEAFF. The CDR3 DNA sequence: TGCGCCAGCAGGGGGAACAGGGTCGACACTGAAGCTTTCTTT.

This clone was seen a handful of times. The J gene is TRBJ2-7, the V gene TRBV13; possible D gene TRBD2, 5 bases. CDR1 is PRHDT, CDR2 FYEKMQ, per germline (reference sequence). The CDR3 has 14 residues. Trimming took 6 bases from V and 3 from J, leaving 15 bases between them. CDR3 nucleotides: TGTGCCAGCAGTCCCTCCGGGGATCTCTACGAGCAGTACTTC. This translates into CASSPSGDLYEQYF.

This chain connects TRBV10-2 to TRBJ2-2; D is perhaps TRBD1 (5 bases). The germline CDR1 and CDR2 sequences are WSHSY and SAAADI. CDR3 length: 14 amino acids. V shed 0 bases and J shed 4 bases, with 6 bases lying between them. The CDR3 bases are TGCGCCAGCAGTGAGTCCCAGGGCACCGGGGAGCTGTTTTTT. Amino acids: CASSESQGTGELFF.

This sequence joins TRBV2 and TRBJ2-3, with D possibly matching TRBD1 (5 bases). The CDR3 runs 15 residues. The V end was cut by 2 bases, the J end by 7 bases, with 16 bases between. Germline lookup yields CDR1 SNHLY and CDR2 FYNNEI. CDR3 bases: TGTGCCAGCAGTGAAACCCAGGGTATATCAAATACGCAGTATTTT. This sequence encodes CASSETQGISNTQYF. Filled out from reference TRBV2 and TRBJ2-3, the complete variable domain reads EPEVTQTPSHQVTQMGQEVILRCVPISNHLYFYWYRQILGQKVEFLVSFYNNEISEKSEIFDDQFSVERPDGSNFTLKIRSTKLEDSAMYFCASSETQGISNTQYFGPGTRLTVL.

CDR3: CASSTGGDASSQYF. CDR3 coding DNA: TGTGCCAGCAGTACCGGGGGGGACGCAAGTAGCCAGTACTTC. The chain has TRBV6-5 and TRBJ2-5, with 8 bases fitting TRBD2. Losses at the gene ends were 5 bases for V and 10 bases for J; bases not matched to a gene: 12. The CDR3 is made up of 14 amino acids. The germline V gene has CDR1 MNHEY and CDR2 SVGAGI.

As for this clone: The junction differs from germline at one of its ends, possibly a read error. The chain uses TRBV19 and TRBJ1-3; 9 bases match TRBD1. Germline-derived CDR1 and CDR2 are LNHDA and SQIVND (reference sequence). CDR3 length: 16 amino acids. CDR3 nucleotide sequence: TGTGCCACCATAAGGGACAGGGCACAAGCTGGAAGCACCATATATTTT. It encodes CATIRDRAQAGSTIYF.

The rearrangement links TRBV5-6 to TRBJ1-2; no clear D gene. This CDR3 contains 13 residues. Germline assignment: CDR1 SGHDT and CDR2 YYEEEE. Trimming removed 4 bases at V and 1 base at J, with 8 bases between. CDR3: CASSPYFNYGYTF. The CDR3 DNA sequence: TGTGCCAGCAGCCCATACTTTAACTATGGCTACACCTTC.

The chain combines TRBV20-1 with TRBJ1-2; D gene ambiguous. Germline-derived CDR1 and CDR2 are DFQATT and SNEGSKA (reference sequence). The CDR3 is 11 amino acids. Trimming cost V 5 bases and J 8 bases, with 12 bases left between them. The CDR3 loop is CSAERTEGYTF. The CDR3 coding sequence is TGCAGTGCTGAAAGAACAGAGGGCTACACCTTC.

The V call is TRBV29-1, the J call TRBJ2-2; D call uncertain. V was cut by 5 bases and J by 0 bases, with 10 bases left in between. Germline CDR1 SQVTM, CDR2 ANQGSEA. The CDR3 consists of 14 residues. The CDR3 nucleotides are TGCAGCGTTCAGGTTCTAACGAACACCGGGGAGCTGTTTTTT. Its translation: CSVQVLTNTGELFF.

This clone was detected a few times. The chain uses TRBV2 and TRBJ2-1; 16 nucleotides match TRBD2. CDR1 is SNHLY and CDR2 is FYNNEI in the germline V gene. CDR3 length: 16 residues. V lost 5 bases, J lost 9 bases, and 7 bases stayed unmatched. The CDR3 sequence: CASSPGTSGGAGEQFF. CDR3 bases: TGTGCCAGCAGTCCCGGGACTAGCGGGGGGGCGGGTGAGCAGTTCTTC.

The rearrangement joins TRBV2 to TRBJ2-5, with TRBD2 as a possible D gene (5 bases). CDR1 SNHLY and CDR2 FYNNEI come from the germline V gene. V was shortened by 7 bases and J by 5 bases, with 5 bases between the two germline ends. The CDR3 is 10 amino acids. CDR3 DNA sequence: TGTGCCAGCACGGGGGAGACCCAGTACTTC. Translating gives CASTGETQYF. Looking up the rest from reference TRBV2 and TRBJ2-5 gives the full variable domain: EPEVTQTPSHQVTQMGQEVILRCVPISNHLYFYWYRQILGQKVEFLVSFYNNEISEKSEIFDDQFSVERPDGSNFTLKIRSTKLEDSAMYFCASTGETQYFGPGTRLLVL.

The chain employs TRBV19 and TRBJ1-1; TRBD1 agrees at 9 bases. The CDR3 is 14 amino acids. V lost 4 bases and J lost 4; bases outside the gene matches: 4. Looked up from germline, CDR1 is LNHDA and CDR2 is SQIVND (reference sequence). CDR3 loop: CASSTGTGFTEAFF. The CDR3 DNA is TGTGCCAGTAGTACCGGGACAGGGTTCACTGAAGCTTTCTTT.

The table lists this clone with a count of one. This chain uses TRBV7-9 with TRBJ1-2; maybe TRBD1 (6 bases). This CDR3 comprises 16 residues. Trimming left V 1 base short and J 1 base short, with 13 bases between. The V gene's germline CDR1 is SEHNR and CDR2 FQNEAQ (reference sequence). The CDR3 region is CASSLGTGIINYGYTF. CDR3 nucleotide sequence: TGTGCCAGCAGCTTAGGCACAGGGATAATTAACTATGGCTACACCTTC. Looking up the rest from reference TRBV7-9 and TRBJ1-2 gives the full variable domain: DTGVSQNPRHKITKRGQNVTFRCDPISEHNRLYWYRQTLGQGPEFLTYFQNEAQLEKSRLLSDRFSAERPKGSFSTLEIQRTEQGDSAMYLCASSLGTGIINYGYTFGSGTRLTVV.

This chain links TRBV5-6 with TRBJ2-5; 8 nucleotides align to TRBD2. In germline, CDR1 is SGHDT, CDR2 YYEEEE. With V trimmed by 2 bases and J by 5 bases, 5 bases remained unmatched. The CDR3 consists of 14 residues. In nucleotides, the CDR3 is TGTGCCAGCAGCTTTAGCGGGGCGGGGGAGACCCAGTACTTC. It yields the protein CASSFSGAGETQYF.

The chain uses TRBV30 and TRBJ2-5, with 8 bases aligning to TRBD1. CDR3 length: 15 amino acids. The germline V gene has CDR1 GTSNPN and CDR2 SVGIG (reference sequence). J lost 2 bases, V lost 2 bases, and 7 bases had no gene match. CDR3 nucleotides: TGTGCCTGGAGTTGGGGGACAGGCGGACAAGAGACCCAGTACTTC. It yields the protein CAWSWGTGGQETQYF.

The chain recombines TRBV11-3 with TRBJ2-7, with D uncertain. Germline CDR1 and CDR2: SGHNT and YENEEA. V was clipped by 4 bases and J by 4 bases, with 5 bases between them. The CDR3 has 11 amino acids. CDR3 amino acids: CASSSTYEQYF. The CDR3 DNA sequence: TGTGCCAGCAGCTCGACTTACGAGCAGTACTTC.